In this sample, the clone carrying this TCR beta chain turned up many times. This sample was taken from a study of patients and donors after allogeneic stem cell transplantation. The CDR3 is 14 amino acids. The germline CDR1 and CDR2 sequences are ENHRY and SYGVKD. V lost 2 bases to trimming and J lost 5 bases; unmatched junction nucleotides: 3. A single record per CDR3 protein comes from TCRdb applying MiXCR to the RT-PCR reads. The sample records about 960,000 distinct CDR3 sequences, more than 15% being singletons. The chain has TRBV10-3 and TRBJ1-1; 9 positions match TRBD1. Sequencing was carried out using blood, either unsorted or a sorted T cell fraction (not recorded which). The receptor's source is a human donor who was either an allogeneic HSCT recipient or a stem cell or donor lymphocyte infusion donor (not recorded which). It is not recorded whose cells these are; they may come from a transplant donor. The CDR3 region has the DNA TGTGCCATCAGTGAGGGGGACAGGGCAACTGAAGCTTTCTTT. Translating it yields CAISEGDRATEAFF.